These 2 T cell receptor beta chains originate from one sample sequenced in a study of Ad26.COV2.S vaccination and SARS-CoV-2 variants. Method: immunoSEQ multiplex PCR; TCRdb's copy keeps in-frame clones and lacks some. The sample records 240,000 or so clones, roughly 88% being singletons. Specified treatment: about 20 received Ad26.COV2.S at low or high dose, single or two shots; about 5 received placebo; per-sample allocation not given. Each sample was drawn 63 days after the first injection (of vaccine or placebo). The material sequenced was peripheral blood, taken in a trial of Ad26.COV2.S vaccine versus placebo. The receptors come from a person between 18 and 60 years old who received the Ad26.COV2.S COVID-19 vaccine or a placebo.

The gene calls are TRBV4-2 and TRBJ2-1; 8 bases match TRBD2. Germline lookup yields CDR1 LGHNA and CDR2 YNFKEQ. V shed 0 bases, J shed 7 bases, and the junction held 11 bases outside the gene matches. There are 17 residues in the CDR3. As DNA, the CDR3 is TGTGCCAGCAGCCAAGACCCTCGAGCGGGGGTACCTAATGAGCAGTTCTTC. Translation: CASSQDPRAGVPNEQFF.

This clone was picked up one time. The chain couples TRBV6-1 to TRBJ2-7, with TRBD1 matching 12 bases. The trim removed 6 bases at V and 3 bases at J, leaving 12 bases unmatched. The germline CDR1 and CDR2 sequences are MNHNS and SASEGT. The CDR3 is 17 residues long. Here the CDR3 DNA reads TGTGCCAGCAGGGAACCGGGGACAGGGGGCGGAAGCTACGAGCAGTACTTC. This translates into CASREPGTGGGSYEQYF.